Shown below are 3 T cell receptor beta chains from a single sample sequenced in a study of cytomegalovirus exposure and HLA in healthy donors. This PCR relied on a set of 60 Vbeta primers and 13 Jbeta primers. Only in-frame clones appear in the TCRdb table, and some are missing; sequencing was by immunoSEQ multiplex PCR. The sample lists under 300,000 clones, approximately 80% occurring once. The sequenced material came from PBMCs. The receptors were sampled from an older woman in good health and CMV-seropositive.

CDR3 loop: CASSFSQATNEKLFF. The CDR3 bases are TGCGCCAGCAGCTTTTCCCAGGCAACTAATGAAAAACTGTTTTTT. V and J are TRBV5-1 and TRBJ1-4; no clear D. The CDR3 extends over 15 amino acids. Germline V lookup: CDR1 SGHRS, CDR2 YFSETQ. Trimming stripped 2 bases from V and 0 bases from J, with 8 bases between.

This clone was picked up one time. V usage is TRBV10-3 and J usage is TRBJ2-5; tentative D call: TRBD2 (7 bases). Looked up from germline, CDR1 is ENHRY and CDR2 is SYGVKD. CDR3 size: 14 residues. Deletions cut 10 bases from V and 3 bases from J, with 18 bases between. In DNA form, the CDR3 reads TGTGCCACCCTGAAGGAGCGGGACAAAGAGACCCAGTACTTC. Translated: CATLKERDKETQYF.

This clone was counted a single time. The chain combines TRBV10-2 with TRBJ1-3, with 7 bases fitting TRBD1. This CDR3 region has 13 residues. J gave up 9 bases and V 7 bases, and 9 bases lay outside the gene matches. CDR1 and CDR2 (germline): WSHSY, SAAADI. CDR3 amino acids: CASNSDRVGTIYF. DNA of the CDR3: TGCGCCAGCAACTCCGACAGGGTTGGCACCATATATTTT.